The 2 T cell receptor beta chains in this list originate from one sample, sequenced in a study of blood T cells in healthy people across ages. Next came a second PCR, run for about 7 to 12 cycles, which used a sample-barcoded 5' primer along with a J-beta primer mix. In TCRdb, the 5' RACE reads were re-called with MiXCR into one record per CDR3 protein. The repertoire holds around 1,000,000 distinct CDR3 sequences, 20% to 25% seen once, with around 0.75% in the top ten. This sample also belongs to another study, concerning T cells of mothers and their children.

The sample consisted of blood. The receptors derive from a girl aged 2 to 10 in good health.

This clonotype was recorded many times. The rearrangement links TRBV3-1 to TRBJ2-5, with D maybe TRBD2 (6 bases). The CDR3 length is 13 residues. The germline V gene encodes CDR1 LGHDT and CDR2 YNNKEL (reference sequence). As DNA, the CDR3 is TGTGCTAGTGGTTTGGCGGGAAAAGAGACCCAGTACTTC. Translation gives CASGLAGKETQYF.

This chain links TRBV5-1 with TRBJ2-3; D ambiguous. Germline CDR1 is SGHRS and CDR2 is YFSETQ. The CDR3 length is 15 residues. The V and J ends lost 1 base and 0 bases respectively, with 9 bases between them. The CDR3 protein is CASSLFQASTDTQYF. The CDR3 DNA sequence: TGCGCCAGCAGCTTGTTCCAGGCGAGCACAGATACGCAGTATTTT.